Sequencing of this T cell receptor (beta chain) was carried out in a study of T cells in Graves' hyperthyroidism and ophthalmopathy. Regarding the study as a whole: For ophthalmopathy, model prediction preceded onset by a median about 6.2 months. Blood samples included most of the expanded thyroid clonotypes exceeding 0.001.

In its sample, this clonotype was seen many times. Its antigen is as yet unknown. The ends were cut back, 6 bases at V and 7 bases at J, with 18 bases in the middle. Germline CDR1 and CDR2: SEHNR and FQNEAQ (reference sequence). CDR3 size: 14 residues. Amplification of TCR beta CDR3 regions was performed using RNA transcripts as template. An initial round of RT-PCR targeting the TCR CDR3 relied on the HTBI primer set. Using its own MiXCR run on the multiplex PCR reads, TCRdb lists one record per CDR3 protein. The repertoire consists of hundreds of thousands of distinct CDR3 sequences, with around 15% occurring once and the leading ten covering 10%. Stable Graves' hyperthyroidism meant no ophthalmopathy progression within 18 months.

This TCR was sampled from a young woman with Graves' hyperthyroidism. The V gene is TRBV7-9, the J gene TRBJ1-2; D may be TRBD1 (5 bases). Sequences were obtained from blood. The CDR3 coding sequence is TGTGCCAGCAGTTATGGTGAGGGGTGGTCTGGCTACACCTTC. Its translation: CASSYGEGWSGYTF.